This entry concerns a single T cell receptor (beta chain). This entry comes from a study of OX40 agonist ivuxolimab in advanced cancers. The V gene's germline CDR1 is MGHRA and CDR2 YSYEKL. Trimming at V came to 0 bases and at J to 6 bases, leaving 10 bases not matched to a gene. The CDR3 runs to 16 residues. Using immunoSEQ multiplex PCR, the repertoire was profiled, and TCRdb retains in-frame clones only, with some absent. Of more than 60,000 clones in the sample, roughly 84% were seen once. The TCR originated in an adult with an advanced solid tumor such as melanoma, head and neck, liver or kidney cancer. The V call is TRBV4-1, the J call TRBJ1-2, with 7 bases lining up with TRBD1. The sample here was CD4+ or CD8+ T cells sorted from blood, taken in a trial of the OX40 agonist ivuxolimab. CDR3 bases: TGCGCCAGCAGCCAAGATGGGGGCGGACAGGTTGATGGCTACACCTTC. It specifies CASSQDGGGQVDGYTF.